The 10 T cell receptor beta chains below all came from one sample that was sequenced in a study of shared clonotypes between healthy human individuals. Sequencing used immunoSEQ multiplex PCR; TCRdb keeps in-frame clones, though not all of them. The profile covers about 2.4 million clones, with 93% appearing a single time and about 0.38% taken by the ten largest. The sequencing sample was made of naive CD4+ T cells from PBMCs. Subset denoted: CD45RA+ positively selected. The source of these receptors is a man younger than 30 in good health. Some clones in this sample may be carry-over from other donors' samples.

In regard to this clone: The sample holds other DNA sequences that translate to the same CDR3. The V and J genes are TRBV30 and TRBJ2-7; perhaps TRBD2 as D (5 bases). The CDR3 has 13 amino acids. The V end lost 1 base, the J end lost 3 bases, and 10 bases lay between the germline ends. The germline gives CDR1 GTSNPN, CDR2 SVGIG (reference sequence). The CDR3 DNA is TGTGCCTGGAGTGGGGATCGGGGCTACGAGCAGTACTTC. Amino acids: CAWSGDRGYEQYF.

The chain combines TRBV7-2 with TRBJ2-7, with 8 bases lining up with TRBD1. The V segment lost 1 base and the J segment 9 bases; nucleotides outside the gene matches: 14. CDR3 length: 16 residues. Germline V CDR1 and CDR2: SGHTA, FQGNSA. The CDR3 loop reads CASSLEGRGPAEWQYF. The CDR3 coding sequence is TGTGCCAGCAGCTTAGAAGGCAGGGGGCCAGCGGAATGGCAGTACTTC.

The V and J genes are TRBV14 and TRBJ2-7; TRBD1 agrees at 7 bases. The germline gives CDR1 SGHDN, CDR2 FVKESK. The CDR3 has 15 residues. V shed 1 base and J 4 bases; nucleotides not matched to a gene: 7. Here the CDR3 reads CASSQAPGTAYEQYF. The CDR3 coding sequence is TGTGCCAGCAGCCAAGCCCCCGGGACAGCTTACGAGCAGTACTTC.

The V gene is TRBV6-5, the J gene TRBJ2-5; TRBD1 is a possible D gene (5 bases). This CDR3 is 12 amino acids long. Trimming removed 5 bases at V and 2 bases at J, with 6 bases between. The V gene's germline CDR1 is MNHEY and CDR2 SVGAGI. CDR3 in amino acids: CASSNRQETQYF. The DNA of the CDR3 is TGTGCCAGCAGTAACAGGCAAGAGACCCAGTACTTC.

This rearrangement joins TRBV6-6 to TRBJ2-7; 8 bases map to TRBD1. The CDR3 is 15 residues long. Germline CDR1 MNHNY, CDR2 SVGAGI (reference sequence). J gave up 2 bases and V 6 bases, and 9 bases lay outside the gene matches. CDR3 residues: CASRPPGTGTYEQYF. CDR3 sequence (DNA): TGTGCCAGCAGGCCCCCCGGGACAGGTACCTACGAGCAGTACTTC.

J is TRBJ2-5 and V is TRBV7-9; D gene uncertain. This CDR3 has 14 amino acids. The V and J ends lost 2 bases and 0 bases respectively, with 7 bases between them. The V gene's germline CDR1 is SEHNR and CDR2 FQNEAQ (reference sequence). In nucleotides, the CDR3 is TGTGCCAGCAGCTTACTTTCAGACCAAGAGACCCAGTACTTC. Its translation: CASSLLSDQETQYF.

This clone has a single count. This chain uses TRBV5-5 with TRBJ2-7; D perhaps matches TRBD1 (5 bases). Trimming cost V 0 bases and J 2 bases, with 9 bases left between them. CDR1 is SGHKS and CDR2 is YYEKEE in the germline V gene (reference sequence). The CDR3 has 14 amino acids. CDR3 DNA sequence: TGTGCCAGCAGCTTGGTAGGGGCCACCTACGAGCAGTACTTC. Translation: CASSLVGATYEQYF.

This chain uses TRBV5-4 with TRBJ2-5; a possible D gene is TRBD2 (5 bases). CDR1 is SGHNT and CDR2 is YYREEE in the germline V gene (reference sequence). The CDR3 runs 14 residues. Trimming removed 2 bases from V and 2 bases from J, with 10 bases in between. CDR3 sequence (DNA): TGTGCCAGCAGCTTAGGACTGGAACAAGAGACCCAGTACTTC. This gives the protein CASSLGLEQETQYF.

This sequence joins TRBV6-5 and TRBJ2-7, with 7 bases matching TRBD2. Germline CDR1 reads MNHEY; CDR2 reads SVGAGI. Trimming cost V 7 bases and J 0 bases; bases outside gene matches: 6. The CDR3 covers 14 residues. This chain's CDR3 is CASKTRDYSYEQYF. DNA for the CDR3: TGTGCCAGCAAGACCCGGGACTACTCCTACGAGCAGTACTTC.

This chain connects TRBV2 to TRBJ1-5; TRBD1 might be the D (5 bases). The length of the CDR3 is 14 residues. With 7 bases removed from V and 4 bases from J, the gap between germline ends came to 14 bases. Germline V gene lookup returns CDR1 SNHLY and CDR2 FYNNEI. Here the CDR3 DNA reads TGTGCCAGCAACGGGATAGGGGCAAATCAGCCCCAGCATTTT. Translating it yields CASNGIGANQPQHF.